Listed here are 9 T cell receptor beta chains from one sample, sequenced in a study of OX40 agonist ivuxolimab in advanced cancers. TCRdb's table, derived via immunoSEQ multiplex PCR, lists solely in-frame clones and lacks some. The table lists 30,000 to 45,000 clones, roughly four fifths of them singletons. This material consisted of CD4+ or CD8+ T cells sorted from blood, taken in a trial of the OX40 agonist ivuxolimab. Source of these receptors: an adult with an advanced solid tumor such as melanoma, head and neck, liver or kidney cancer.

This chain joins TRBV10-3 and TRBJ2-7; D gene uncertain. The germline gives CDR1 ENHRY, CDR2 SYGVKD. Trimming pared 7 bases from V and 6 bases from J, leaving 16 bases between. There are 13 residues in the CDR3. CDR3 DNA sequence: TGTGCCATCAACACCGCGGCGAGATCCGAGCAGTACTTC. Translated, it gives CAINTAARSEQYF.

In this sample, this clone turned up once. This chain uses TRBV23-1 with TRBJ1-5, with 7 positions matching TRBD1. TRBV23-1 is assigned to the ORF class and has an uncertain function. The J segment lost 1 base and the V segment lost 0 bases, leaving 9 bases of the junction unmatched. The length of the CDR3 is 18 residues. The chain's CDR3 is CASSQSKRGRGSNQPQHF. The CDR3 DNA reads as TGCGCCAGCAGTCAATCGAAAAGGGGGCGCGGGAGCAATCAGCCCCAGCATTTT.

This chain connects TRBV6-1 to TRBJ2-7; a weak D match, TRBD1 (6 bases). Trimming cost V 7 bases and J 3 bases, with 16 bases left between them. The CDR3 runs to 14 residues. Germline CDR1 reads MNHNS; CDR2 reads SASEGT. The CDR3 sequence: CASTMSQGIYEQYF. DNA for the CDR3: TGTGCCAGCACGATGTCCCAGGGGATCTACGAGCAGTACTTC.

V gene TRBV7-8 combines with J gene TRBJ2-4; 12 nucleotides match TRBD1. Germline V gene lookup returns CDR1 SGHVS and CDR2 FQNEAQ. The CDR3 is made up of 16 amino acids. V was clipped by 4 bases and J by 7 bases; unmatched bases: 8. As DNA, the CDR3 is TGTGCCAGCAGCTCCCCCCGGGACAGGGGGCATAACATTCAGTACTTC. This codes for CASSSPRDRGHNIQYF.

The chain recombines TRBV7-3 with TRBJ1-2, with TRBD1 matching 7 bases. The junction had 4 bases not matched to a gene; V was cut back by 2 bases and J by 7 bases. Germline V lookup: CDR1 SGHTA, CDR2 FQGTGA. This CDR3 spans 13 amino acids. Here the CDR3 reads CASSLVQGGGYTF. The CDR3 coding sequence is TGTGCCAGCAGCTTAGTGCAGGGGGGTGGCTACACCTTC.

The chain links TRBV7-6 to TRBJ2-7; no definite D call. CDR1 is SGHVS and CDR2 is FNYEAQ in the germline V gene. V was pared by 0 bases and J by 4 bases, with 7 bases between. The CDR3 is 13 residues long. The CDR3 DNA is TGTGCCAGCAGCTTAGCTGAGGAGTACGAGCAGTACTTC. It codes for CASSLAEEYEQYF.

The CDR3 DNA is TGTGCCAGCAGCTTTGTAGGCCAGGGGACCGGGGAGCTGTTTTTT. It is translated as CASSFVGQGTGELFF. The J gene is TRBJ2-2, the V gene TRBV11-2, with a weak D call TRBD1 (6 bases). V shed 3 bases and J shed 5 bases, with 13 bases lying between them. The CDR3 extends over 15 amino acids. Looked up from germline, CDR1 is SGHAT and CDR2 is FQNNGV. The variable domain in full, completed from reference TRBV11-2 and TRBJ2-2, reads EAGVAQSPRYKIIEKRQSVAFWCNPISGHATLYWYQQILGQGPKLLIQFQNNGVVDDSQLPKDRFSAERLKGVDSTLKIQPAKLEDSAVYLCASSFVGQGTGELFFGEGSRLTVL.

This clone occurred once. As the CDR3 is not closed by the conserved phenylalanine or tryptophan, this likely results from a read error. The chain joins TRBV10-1 to TRBJ2-7; 9 bases map to TRBD1. This CDR3 region has 16 residues. The germline V gene encodes CDR1 WNHNN and CDR2 SYGVQD (reference sequence). The V gene end was trimmed by 3 bases and the J gene end by 2 bases; junction bases not matched to a gene: 8. The CDR3 loop is CASSDLRDRVTYEQYL. CDR3 DNA sequence: TGCGCCAGCAGTGATCTGCGGGACAGGGTTACCTACGAGCAGTACCTC.

This clone turned up a few times. The chain is built from TRBV28 and TRBJ2-5; no clear D gene. Deletions cut 3 bases from V and 3 bases from J, with 8 bases between. The CDR3 is 13 residues long. Looked up from germline, CDR1 is MDHEN and CDR2 is SYDVKM. CDR3 sequence (DNA): TGTGCCAGCAGTTTTCAGGAGAAAGAGACCCAGTACTTC. It specifies CASSFQEKETQYF.